The T cell receptor (beta chain) described here comes from a study of OX40 agonist ivuxolimab in advanced cancers. As for the study more broadly: Ivuxolimab was a fully human IgG2 agonistic monoclonal antibody targeting the costimulatory receptor OX40 (CD134). Intravenous ivuxolimab was administered to patients every 2 weeks at six dose levels: 0.01, 0.1, 0.3, 1.5, 3 and 10 mg/kg. Among the approximately 50 dose-escalation patients, about 20 had hepatocellular carcinoma, roughly 15 melanoma, 9 renal cell carcinoma and 9 head and neck cancer. In the dose-escalation cohort, roughly four fifths of patients were male, and the mean age was roughly 60 years, with a range of about 23 to 85. Prior anti-PD-1, anti-PD-L1 or anti-CTLA-4 therapy was permitted, and checkpoint inhibitors had been received by 30% to 40% of dose-escalation patients. Partial responses were achieved by three dose-escalation patients, of whom one had hepatocellular carcinoma and two had cutaneous melanoma. The point of sequencing TCRbeta in the periphery was to test whether ivuxolimab changed TCR sequence diversity and drove clonal T-cell expansion. The paper describes the monotherapy dose-escalation part (N = 52 patients) of the phase I trial of ivuxolimab.

To sequence the TCRbeta CDR3 region, genomic DNA was isolated from the sorted cells. TCRbeta CDR3 regions were sequenced using the immunoSEQ Assay. Not all clones reach the TCRdb copy of this immuneACCESS table, which keeps in-frame sequences only. Checked studies attribute under half of the gap to unresolved V genes and leave the rest unexplained. Recorded for this sample are tens of thousands of clones; roughly nine tenths of them occurred a single time. The top ten clonotypes cover 13% to 15% of the sample. The trial excluded patients who had a history of autoimmune disease or were on systemic immunosuppression. In every dose cohort, peripheral blood was drawn for TCR sequencing at baseline, cycle 4 day 1, and cycle 7 day 1. Samples were obtained from an open-label, multicenter, first-in-human phase I dose-escalation trial of ivuxolimab. Adults with locally advanced or metastatic head and neck squamous cell, hepatocellular, melanoma or renal cell carcinoma were enrolled in the trial. Before TCR sequencing, CD4+ T cells and CD8+ T cells from peripheral blood were sorted into separate populations.

To note about this clone: Which antigen it targets is not known. Within one base of it there is no much larger clone, and no base qualities were kept.

The CDR3, cysteine through phenylalanine, is 16 amino acids long. The CDR3 DNA has 48 bases and is translated from base 1. V drops 2 bases and J drops 0 bases, leaving 12 bases in between. From the germline V gene, CDR1 is SGHAT and CDR2 is FQNNGV. What the authors observed across the whole study: Clonal expansion of both CD4+ and CD8+ blood T cells was observed from baseline to week 6 at doses 0.1 to 3.0 mg/kg. On average, CD8+ T cells showed more expanded clones than CD4+ T cells after ivuxolimab. Partial responders in the 0.1-3.0 mg/kg groups had among the lowest normalized peripheral clonal expansion, especially among CD8+ T cells. Low levels of normalized T-cell clonal expansion were also seen in some patients who did not respond. Which antigens the clonally expanded peripheral T cells were specific for was not determined.

This receptor chain uses TRBV11-2 and TRBJ2-3; TRBD2 could be the D gene, as 5 bases match. This receptor was obtained from an adult with an advanced solid tumor such as melanoma, head and neck, liver or kidney cancer. This material consisted of CD4+ or CD8+ T cells sorted from blood, taken in a trial of the OX40 agonist ivuxolimab. The CDR3 amino acid sequence is: CASSLIGVVSTDTQYF. DNA sequence: TGTGCCAGCAGCTTAATCGGGGTAGTTAGCACAGATACGCAGTATTTT.